The next 6 T cell receptor beta chains were all read from a single sample in a study of blood T cell repertoires in COVID-19. The method was immunoSEQ multiplex PCR; TCRdb's version includes in-frame clones alone and lacks a portion of them. The sample consists of fewer than 500,000 clones, over 75% of them appearing once. Input material: PBMCs or T cells enriched from blood (not recorded which). The receptors here all came from a man aged 25 to 45 who had recovered from COVID-19.

This clone has a handful of counts. This chain joins TRBV29-1 and TRBJ2-1; TRBD2 matches at 8 bases. The junction had 10 bases not matched to a gene; V was cut back by 7 bases and J by 8 bases. Germline CDR1 reads SQVTM; CDR2 reads ANQGSEA. This CDR3 region has 13 residues. The CDR3 sequence is CSAPTGGADEQFF. DNA of the CDR3: TGCAGCGCCCCAACGGGGGGGGCCGATGAGCAGTTCTTC.

This chain uses TRBV5-1 with TRBJ2-3; 14 bases map to TRBD2. Germline V CDR1 and CDR2: SGHRS, YFSETQ. This CDR3 spans 19 amino acids. Unmatched junction bases numbered 6, after V lost 0 bases and J lost 0 bases. The CDR3 bases are TGCGCCAGCAGCTTGGGACTAGCGGGGGGGACTACTAGCACAGATACGCAGTATTTT. Translation: CASSLGLAGGTTSTDTQYF.

With respect to this clone: The sample holds other DNA sequences that translate to the same CDR3. This chain uses TRBV9 with TRBJ2-2; 7 bases agree with TRBD1. Germline CDR1 and CDR2: SGDLS and YYNGEE. After removal of 2 bases from V and 2 bases from J, the junction contained 3 bases not matched to a gene. This CDR3 region has 15 residues. The CDR3 nucleotides read TGTGCCAGCAGCGTCGGGACAGTTAACACCGGGGAGCTGTTTTTT. It encodes CASSVGTVNTGELFF.

The chain uses TRBV30 and TRBJ1-2; tentatively, D is TRBD1 (6 bases). The V end lost 2 bases, the J end lost 3 bases, and 10 bases lay between the germline ends. Germline V gene lookup returns CDR1 GTSNPN and CDR2 SVGIG (reference sequence). This CDR3 region has 13 residues. The CDR3 region has the DNA TGTGCCTGGAGTTCCGGACAGCACTATGGCTACACCTTC. It is translated as CAWSSGQHYGYTF.

The chain couples TRBV21-1 to TRBJ1-4; the tabulated D call, TRBD1, remains unverified against the DNA. TRBV21-1 is a pseudogene. This CDR3 is built from 16 residues. The CDR3 DNA reads as TGTGCCAGCAACTCGTCCCGGGACAGGGGTGGTGAAAAACTGTTTTTT. Protein sequence: CASNSSRDRGGEKLFF.

The gene calls are TRBV10-3 and TRBJ1-2, with D tentatively TRBD1 (5 bases). Trimming removed 4 bases at V and 3 bases at J, with 21 bases between. Germline lookup yields CDR1 ENHRY and CDR2 SYGVKD. CDR3 size: 17 residues. This CDR3 is CAISVLGGARADYGYTF. CDR3 nucleotides: TGTGCCATCAGTGTCCTGGGCGGGGCGCGGGCAGACTATGGCTACACCTTC.